Sequencing of this T cell receptor beta chain was carried out in a study of low-dose radiotherapy and immunotherapy resistance in tumors. Across the study: Every two weeks, the protocol called for intravenous cyclophosphamide at 200 mg/m2. It was given one day before each radiation and immunotherapy administration.

Time point noted: before trial treatment. Patients who could take part had advanced solid tumors with no tumor-infiltrating lymphocytes. CDR1 and CDR2 (germline): SGHRS, YFSETQ. The CDR3 has 16 residues. The V and J ends lost 2 bases and 2 bases, in that order; junction bases with no gene match: 7. cDNA synthesis used a TRAV/TRBV-specific primer set for both chains. The authors ran 15 to 20 PCR cycles to amplify TCRs with a constant-region primer and V-primer adapter. MiXCR was run by TCRdb on the reads, yielding one entry per CDR3 protein. The table includes tens of thousands of distinct CDR3 sequences, 15% to 20% detected once. This clonotype was detected only a few times.

The chain employs TRBV5-1 and TRBJ2-5, with 9 bases lining up with TRBD1. The sample in question was PBMCs, obtained before treatment. The origin of this receptor is a male donor with prostate cancer. This CDR3 is CASSFTGGVVQETQYF. The DNA for the CDR3 is TGCGCCAGCAGCTTTACAGGGGGCGTCGTTCAAGAGACCCAGTACTTC. Full variable domain (outside the CDR3, taken from reference TRBV5-1 and TRBJ2-5): KAGVTQTPRYLIKTRGQQVTLSCSPISGHRSVSWYQQTPGQGLQFLFEYFSETQRNKGNFPGRFSGRQFSNSRSEMNVSTLELGDSALYLCASSFTGGVVQETQYFGPGTRLLVL.